This TCR beta chain came from a study of blood T cells in healthy people across ages. The study, taken as a whole, reports: Naive T cell percentage showed a strong correlation with the diversity of TCR beta. Donor CMV status, an unknown factor, possibly confounded changes in expanded clonotypes. Both naive CD4+ cell counts and diversity were greater in long-lived donors than in aged donors.

A word on this clonotype: Its antigen is undetermined.

CDR3 size: 15 residues. V lost 5 bases, J lost 5 bases, and 11 bases stayed unmatched. From germline, CDR1 is DFQATT and CDR2 SNEGSKA (reference sequence). Alongside a J-beta primer mix, a sample-barcoded 5' primer served in a second PCR lasting about 7 to 11 cycles. TCRdb fed the 5' RACE reads into MiXCR, producing one record per CDR3 protein. The data contain about 770,000 distinct CDR3 sequences, roughly 44% of them singletons. The specimen sequenced was blood. The receptor's source is a man in his sixties in good health. The chain combines TRBV20-1 with TRBJ2-1, with 8 bases identical to TRBD2. Here the CDR3 reads CSAPGPSGGHNEQFF. As DNA, the CDR3 is TGCAGTGCTCCTGGTCCCAGCGGGGGTCACAATGAGCAGTTCTTC.